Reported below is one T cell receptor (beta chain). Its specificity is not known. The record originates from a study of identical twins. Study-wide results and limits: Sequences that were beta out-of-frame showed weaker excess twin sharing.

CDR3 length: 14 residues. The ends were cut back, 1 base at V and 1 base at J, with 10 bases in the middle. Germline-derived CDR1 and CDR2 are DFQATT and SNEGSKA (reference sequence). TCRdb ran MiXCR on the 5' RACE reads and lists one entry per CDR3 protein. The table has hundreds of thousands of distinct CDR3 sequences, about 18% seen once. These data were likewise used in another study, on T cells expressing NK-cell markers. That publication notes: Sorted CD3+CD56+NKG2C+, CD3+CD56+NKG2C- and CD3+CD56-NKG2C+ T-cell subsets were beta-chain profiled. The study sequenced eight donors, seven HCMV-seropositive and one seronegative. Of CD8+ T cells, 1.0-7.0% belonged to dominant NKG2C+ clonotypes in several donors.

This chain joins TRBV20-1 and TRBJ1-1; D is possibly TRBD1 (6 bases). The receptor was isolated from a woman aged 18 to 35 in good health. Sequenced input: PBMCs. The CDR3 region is CSARVGAGNTEAFF. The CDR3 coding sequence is TGCAGTGCTAGAGTGGGGGCGGGGAACACTGAAGCTTTCTTT.